This T cell receptor beta chain stems from a study of control samples from healthy donors and cancer patients. J gave up 6 bases and V 1 base, and 5 bases lay outside the gene matches. This CDR3 spans 15 amino acids. In germline, CDR1 is SGHNT, CDR2 YENEEA. Sequencing used immunoSEQ multiplex PCR; TCRdb keeps in-frame clones, though not all of them. This sample has fewer than 200,000 clones, with around 96% found just once. The gene calls are TRBV11-3 and TRBJ2-1, with TRBD1 identical over 8 bases. The sample taken for sequencing was blood. The sequence came from a woman aged 30 to 39 in good health. In nucleotides, the CDR3 is TGTGCCAGCAGCTTAGGGGCCACAGGGGGCAATGAGCAGTTCTTC. As protein: CASSLGATGGNEQFF.